This paragraph reports one T cell receptor beta chain. Its antigen specificity is not known. No much larger clonotype is one base removed from it; base qualities were not supplied. V loses 2 bases at its end and J loses 2 bases; junction bases beyond the gene matches: 7. Based on the germline V gene, the CDR1 and CDR2 sequences are SGHTA and FQGTGA. The cysteine opens and the phenylalanine closes a CDR3 of 18 amino acids. This entry keeps only the CDR3 DNA: 54 bases, framed from base 1. The data belong to a study of beta chain features in type 1 diabetes (dated by TCRdb to the late 2010s). For context, the study as a whole: Patients and healthy donors did not differ in mean age, gender distribution, total cell number or subset yield. Across all samples, roughly 110,000,000 sorted cells were examined, and cell number per subset correlated strongly with RNA yield. In the study, TCRB repertoires of sorted circulating CD4+ T cell subsets from recently diagnosed type 1 diabetes patients were compared with those of matched healthy donors. Whereas all 28 donors provided naive and central memory subsets, regulatory and stem cell-like memory subsets were isolated from just 8 patients and roughly eight healthy donors.

What the authors observed across the whole study: Naive, central memory and regulatory TCRB repertoires appeared more similar among patients than among healthy donors. Because cDNA was sequenced instead of genomic DNA, highly expressing activated cells could be over-represented, though the groups showed no difference in activation or CD3 levels. Shorter templates might be favored by PCR, yet because patient and control samples were amplified and corrected together, any such skew would affect both groups equally. In all four CD4+ subsets, TCRB CDR3 length was moderately but significantly shorter in type 1 diabetes patients. HLA sub-analyses involved small numbers of individuals, so any influence of HLA type on TCRB rearrangement remained unresolved. At VDJ recombination sites, patients with type 1 diabetes made fewer insertions and deleted more nucleotides, a pattern implying thymic rearrangement abnormalities.

The High Capacity cDNA Reverse Transcription Kit was used to reverse transcribe all of the isolated RNA, meaning that expressed TCRB transcripts were what got sequenced. Deep immunoSEQ sequencing was applied to naive, central memory and regulatory T cell samples, giving an average of about 3.7 million total reads per sample. Sorted cells were lysed in RLT buffer, and RNA was extracted using DNase-treated RNeasy Micro or Mini kits according to cell number. To prevent cross-contamination, every cell subset was processed on its own, while patient and healthy donor samples were processed together. The immunoSEQ multiplex PCR was used to amplify TCRB sequences from cDNA, generating 87-bp fragments that spanned the CDR3 region. The amplicons were sequenced using the Illumina HiSeq platform. The published analysis was carried out like this. Synthetic template baselines were used to correct PCR bias computationally, reads within Hamming distance 2 were collapsed, and singletons that could not be merged were discarded. Reads were aligned against IMGT so that V, D and J genes, CDR3 length and insertions or deletions at six rearrangement sites could be assigned. Within each subset, clonotype counts were normalized to sorted cell number, and only after that were true diversity and Gini coefficients computed with the tcR R package. The overlap coefficient, calculated on TCRB nucleotide sequences, was used to quantify repertoire sharing. What TCRdb holds here is the immuneACCESS table cut down to in-frame rearrangements. Part of the clones is not present; checked against another copy, under half of the missing clones reflect an unresolved V gene, and the others are unexplained. V and J calls and clone size are copied from that table; D and trimming were computed from the DNA. The table for this sample lists about 160,000 clones; approximately 9.1% of them were counted only once. The ten largest account for about 0.7% of the sample.

Each donor gave one peripheral blood draw, roughly 0.12 L on average, collected into heparinised tubes. A BD FACSAria II and a panel including CD45RO, CCR7, CD25, CD127, CD95 and CD27 were used to sort naive, central memory, regulatory and stem cell-like memory CD4+ T cells. All sorted populations exceeded 98% purity. PBMCs were isolated immediately by Lymphoprep density gradient centrifugation and stained directly without culture. To minimize batch effects, samples were stained and sorted in pairs, one healthy donor with one patient per experiment. The TCR sequence derives from a woman in her twenties or thirties with type 1 diabetes. The chain links TRBV7-3 with TRBJ2-3, with 13 junctional bases fitting TRBD2. Sequences were obtained from central memory CD4+ T cells from blood. The DNA sequence reads TGTGCCAGCAGCTTACAGGGGACTAGCGGGATTTTCACAGATACGCAGTATTTT. Translation gives CASSLQGTSGIFTDTQYF.